This T cell receptor beta chain came from a study of cytomegalovirus exposure and HLA in healthy donors. Study-level results: It was only CMV serostatus that was available as immune exposure information. Sequencing depth roughly uniform across donors was assumed in presence/absence analyses.

Trimming cost V 6 bases and J 0 bases, with 3 bases left between them. This CDR3 region has 12 residues. CDR1 MNHNS and CDR2 SASEGT come from the germline V gene. Note on this clone: Its target is unknown.

PCR involved 60 Vbeta and 13 Jbeta primers. Sequencing used immunoSEQ multiplex PCR; TCRdb keeps in-frame clones, though not all of them. This sample contains about 130,000 clones. The rearrangement joins TRBV6-1 to TRBJ2-4; D is uncertain. Input material: PBMCs. The source is an older woman in good health and CMV-seronegative. This CDR3 reads CASSLAKNIQYF. The CDR3 DNA is TGTGCCAGCAGCCTAGCCAAAAACATTCAGTACTTC.